The 26 T cell receptor beta chains listed next were all sequenced from one sample in a study of shared clonotypes between healthy human individuals. Profiling relied on immunoSEQ multiplex PCR, and the TCRdb table lists in-frame clones only, not all of them. The sample includes about 480,000 clones, about 75% of them seen just once. The specimen was PBMCs. Receptors were obtained from a middle-aged woman in good health. Some clones in this sample may be carry-over from other donors' samples.

J is TRBJ2-1 and V is TRBV6-4, with 10 bases fitting TRBD2. This CDR3 has 14 residues. Losses at the gene ends were 3 bases for V and 6 bases for J; bases not matched to a gene: 2. Germline V gives CDR1 MRHNA, CDR2 SNTAGT. CDR3 in amino acids: CASSELAGSNEQFF. In DNA form, the CDR3 reads TGTGCCAGCAGTGAACTAGCGGGGAGCAATGAGCAGTTCTTC.

The rearrangement uses TRBV4-1 and TRBJ2-1; D is uncertain. The V end lost 0 bases, the J end lost 0 bases, and 9 bases lay between the germline ends. The CDR3 covers 16 residues. CDR1 is MGHRA, CDR2 YSYEKL, per germline. The CDR3 coding sequence is TGCGCCAGCAGCCAAGATCAAAGCGTCTCCTACAATGAGCAGTTCTTC. It yields the protein CASSQDQSVSYNEQFF.

J is TRBJ2-5 and V is TRBV18, with 11 bases identical to TRBD2. The CDR3 totals 15 residues. CDR1 and CDR2 from the germline V gene are KGHSH and LQKENI. V dropped 3 bases and J dropped 5; count of bases not matched to a gene: 5. CDR3 amino acids: CASSPRTSGWETQYF. CDR3 coding DNA: TGTGCCAGCTCACCGAGGACTAGCGGGTGGGAGACCCAGTACTTC. Full variable domain (rest looked up from reference TRBV18 and TRBJ2-5): NAGVMQNPRHLVRRRGQEARLRCSPMKGHSHVYWYRQLPEEGLKFMVYLQKENIIDESGMPKERFSAEFPKEGPSILRIQQVVRGDSAAYFCASSPRTSGWETQYFGPGTRLLVL.

The gene calls are TRBV27 and TRBJ1-1, with TRBD1 as a possible D gene (6 bases). The V end lost 6 bases, the J end lost 2 bases, and 16 bases lay between the germline ends. The length of the CDR3 is 15 residues. The V gene's germline CDR1 is MNHEY and CDR2 SMNVEV (reference sequence). Here the CDR3 DNA reads TGTGCCAGCAGACGAACAGGGTTAACTAACACTGAAGCTTTCTTT. It is translated as CASRRTGLTNTEAFF.

This clone was observed a handful of times. The chain carries TRBV28 and TRBJ1-2; 12 nucleotides agree with TRBD1. CDR3 length: 16 residues. Germline V CDR1 and CDR2: MDHEN, SYDVKM. J was trimmed by 7 bases and V by 3 bases; bases with no gene match: 9. The CDR3 region is CASSLPWGQGASGYTF. DNA of the CDR3: TGTGCCAGCAGTTTGCCCTGGGGACAGGGGGCAAGTGGCTACACCTTC.

The rearrangement joins TRBV5-1 to TRBJ2-2, with D possibly being TRBD2 (6 bases). The CDR3 runs 14 residues. The germline gives CDR1 SGHRS, CDR2 YFSETQ. With 4 bases removed from V and 7 bases from J, the gap between germline ends came to 14 bases. The CDR3 here is CASSGGTGGGELFF. The CDR3 region has the DNA TGCGCCAGCAGCGGCGGGACTGGAGGCGGGGAGCTGTTTTTT.

The V and J genes are TRBV5-1 and TRBJ2-5; D may be TRBD1 (6 bases). The J call may not be correct, given that the DNA end is closer to TRBJ2-7. Germline CDR1 is SGHRS and CDR2 is YFSETQ. The CDR3 is 15 residues long. CDR3 nucleotides: TGCGCCAGCAGCTTGGAGGCAGGGGTTTCCTACGAGCAGTACTTC. It translates to CASSLEAGVSYEQYF.

In this sample, this clone turned up once. This chain connects TRBV11-2 to TRBJ2-2; 9 positions agree with TRBD2. The CDR3 is 15 residues long. Unmatched junction bases numbered 4, after V lost 1 base and J lost 7 bases. CDR1 is SGHAT, CDR2 FQNNGV, per germline. The chain's CDR3 is CASSLARTSVGELFF. CDR3 DNA sequence: TGTGCCAGCAGCTTAGCCCGGACTAGCGTCGGGGAGCTGTTTTTT.

This clone was found once. V is TRBV11-2 and J is TRBJ2-1, with D perhaps TRBD1 (5 bases). Germline assignment: CDR1 SGHAT and CDR2 FQNNGV. V shed 2 bases and J shed 3 bases, with 20 bases lying between them. This CDR3 is 18 amino acids long. The CDR3 coding sequence is TGTGCCAGCAGCTTAATAGGGTACTCTTCCCAGGGCTACAATGAGCAGTTCTTC. Encoded protein: CASSLIGYSSQGYNEQFF.

The genes are TRBV4-1 and TRBJ2-3, with TRBD1 matching 8 bases. This CDR3 comprises 13 residues. Losses at the gene ends were 1 base for V and 14 bases for J; bases not matched to a gene: 8. Germline V gives CDR1 MGHRA, CDR2 YSYEKL. The CDR3 spells CASSQVGDRGRYF. The CDR3 coding sequence is TGCGCCAGCAGCCAAGTGGGTGACAGGGGTCGGTATTTT.

Regarding this clone: This sample also contains other DNA sequences that code for the same CDR3. This chain connects TRBV2 to TRBJ2-7; 9 nucleotides line up with TRBD1. This CDR3 comprises 13 residues. Germline V gives CDR1 SNHLY, CDR2 FYNNEI. With V trimmed by 7 bases and J by 2 bases, 3 bases remained unmatched. As DNA, the CDR3 is TGTGCCAGCACCGGGACAGGGACCTACGAGCAGTACTTC. Translation gives CASTGTGTYEQYF.

As for this clone: This sample also contains other DNA sequences that code for the same CDR3. This rearrangement joins TRBV28 to TRBJ1-1, with D unresolved. Germline V gene sequence: CDR1 MDHEN, CDR2 SYDVKM. This CDR3 comprises 11 residues. Trimming cost V 5 bases and J 1 base, with 2 bases left between them. The CDR3 region has the DNA TGTGCCAGCAGTCAGAACACTGAAGCTTTCTTT. Amino acids: CASSQNTEAFF.

This clone was picked up a small number of times. DNA for the CDR3: TGTGCCATCAGTGAGGGCAGACATGAAAAACTGTTTTTT. The encoded protein is CAISEGRHEKLFF. V gene TRBV10-3 combines with J gene TRBJ1-4; D ambiguous. This CDR3 is built from 13 residues. Trimming removed 2 bases from V and 6 bases from J, with 7 bases in between. The germline CDR1 and CDR2 sequences are ENHRY and SYGVKD.

The J gene is TRBJ2-2, the V gene TRBV5-6; D is perhaps TRBD1 or TRBD2 (6 bases each). Trimming shortened V by 2 bases and J by 9 bases, and 17 bases separated the two germline ends. The germline gives CDR1 SGHDT, CDR2 YYEEEE. This CDR3 contains 15 residues. The CDR3 sequence: CASSFAGGVSWELFF. Written as DNA, the CDR3 is TGTGCCAGCAGCTTCGCCGGGGGCGTCAGTTGGGAGCTGTTTTTT.

This chain joins TRBV28 and TRBJ2-3; D remains unclear. The V end lost 3 bases, the J end lost 7 bases, and 5 bases lay between the germline ends. The CDR3 extends over 11 amino acids. Germline CDR1 and CDR2: MDHEN and SYDVKM. The CDR3 DNA follows: TGTGCCAGCAGTTTGGTTAATACGCAGTATTTT. Translated, it gives CASSLVNTQYF. The full variable domain, in which reference TRBV28 and TRBJ2-3 provide the parts outside the CDR3, is DVKVTQSSRYLVKRTGEKVFLECVQDMDHENMFWYRQDPGLGLRLIYFSYDVKMKEKGDIPEGYSVSREKKERFSLILESASTNQTSMYLCASSLVNTQYFGPGTRLTVL.

The chain has TRBV13 and TRBJ1-3, with 7 bases fitting TRBD1. This CDR3 contains 15 residues. Germline CDR1 PRHDT, CDR2 FYEKMQ (reference sequence). V was clipped by 4 bases and J by 1 base; unmatched bases: 4. The CDR3 sequence is CASSYRGRSGNTIYF. The CDR3 region has the DNA TGTGCCAGCAGCTACAGGGGTAGGTCTGGAAACACCATATATTTT.

CDR3 DNA: TGTGCCAGCAGCCCGGGGGGGAATGACTATGGCTACACCTTC. This gives the protein CASSPGGNDYGYTF. The genes are TRBV5-6 and TRBJ1-2; tentatively, D is TRBD1 (5 bases). The germline CDR1 and CDR2 sequences are SGHDT and YYEEEE. V was shortened by 4 bases and J by 3 bases, with 13 bases between the two germline ends. The CDR3 is 14 residues long.

The chain combines TRBV10-3 with TRBJ1-2, with TRBD1 matching over 10 bases. With 7 bases clipped from V and 4 bases from J, the junction kept 9 bases outside the gene matches. CDR3 size: 15 residues. Germline loops: CDR1 ENHRY, CDR2 SYGVKD. Written as DNA, the CDR3 is TGTGCCATCACCAACCGGGACAGGGGTGGCTATGGCTACACCTTC. Its protein is CAITNRDRGGYGYTF.

The chain has TRBV7-8 and TRBJ2-2, with 11 bases that match TRBD2. With 2 bases clipped from V and 1 base from J, the junction kept 3 bases outside the gene matches. Germline V gene lookup returns CDR1 SGHVS and CDR2 FQNEAQ. The CDR3 runs 17 residues. The CDR3 region is CASSLRTSGLNTGELFF. CDR3 in DNA: TGTGCCAGCAGCTTACGGACTAGCGGGTTGAACACCGGGGAGCTGTTTTTT.

In its sample, this clone was seen a few times. The gene calls are TRBV27 and TRBJ1-1; D may be TRBD1 (5 bases). Germline values: CDR1 MNHEY, CDR2 SMNVEV (reference sequence). Trimming removed 0 bases from V and 1 base from J, with 6 bases in between. The CDR3 contains 14 residues. CDR3 residues: CASSLSGANTEAFF. CDR3 DNA sequence: TGTGCCAGCAGTTTATCAGGGGCGAACACTGAAGCTTTCTTT.

J is TRBJ2-1 and V is TRBV9, with unresolved D. Germline assignment: CDR1 SGDLS and CDR2 YYNGEE. V dropped 4 bases and J dropped 10 bases, with 15 bases sitting between them. The CDR3 runs to 13 residues. The CDR3, as DNA: TGTGCCAGCAGCCCAGGCCCAGGATCCGAGCAGTTCTTC. This gives the protein CASSPGPGSEQFF. Filled out from reference TRBV9 and TRBJ2-1, the complete variable domain reads DSGVTQTPKHLITATGQRVTLRCSPRSGDLSVYWYQQSLDQGLQFLIQYYNGEERAKGNILERFSAQQFPDLHSELNLSSLELGDSALYFCASSPGPGSEQFFGPGTRLTVL.

The rearrangement uses TRBV9 and TRBJ2-2; D unresolved. Germline V gives CDR1 SGDLS, CDR2 YYNGEE. V lost 6 bases and J lost 4, with 10 bases in between. This CDR3 contains 13 residues. DNA for the CDR3: TGTGCCAGCACCCAAGTTGGCACCGGGGAGCTGTTTTTT. It yields the protein CASTQVGTGELFF.

V usage is TRBV30 and J usage is TRBJ1-6; D is perhaps TRBD1 (5 bases). This CDR3 is 12 amino acids long. Germline V CDR1 and CDR2: GTSNPN, SVGIG (reference sequence). V shed 8 bases and J shed 5 bases, with 10 bases lying between them. The CDR3 sequence: CAAGRHNSPLHF. Written as DNA, the CDR3 is TGTGCCGCAGGGCGTCATAATTCACCCCTCCACTTT.

This clone showed up just a few times. The rearrangement links TRBV6-5 to TRBJ2-3; 10 nucleotides align to TRBD2. This CDR3 is 15 amino acids long. From germline, CDR1 is MNHEY and CDR2 SVGAGI. Trimming at V came to 0 bases and at J to 8 bases, leaving 5 bases not matched to a gene. CDR3 region: CASSYSSGRAGTQYF. CDR3 nucleotide sequence: TGTGCCAGCAGTTACTCCAGCGGGAGGGCCGGTACGCAGTATTTT.

This chain connects TRBV9 to TRBJ2-5; 7 bases line up with TRBD2. This CDR3 is 15 amino acids long. Germline loops: CDR1 SGDLS, CDR2 YYNGEE. The J segment lost 3 bases and the V segment lost 0 bases, leaving 5 bases of the junction unmatched. The CDR3 loop is CASSVGTSAKETQYF. The CDR3 coding sequence is TGTGCCAGCAGCGTAGGAACTAGCGCCAAAGAGACCCAGTACTTC.

The chain has TRBV19 and TRBJ2-3, with TRBD1 matching 12 bases. This CDR3 region has 17 residues. With V trimmed by 5 bases and J by 1 base, 7 bases remained unmatched. CDR1 LNHDA and CDR2 SQIVND come from the germline V gene (reference sequence). The CDR3 region has the DNA TGTGCCAGTAGTGTCGGGACAGGGGGCTCTGGCACAGATACGCAGTATTTT. It encodes CASSVGTGGSGTDTQYF.